This T cell receptor (beta chain) derives from a study of blood T cell repertoires in COVID-19 (TCRdb year 2020). Regarding the study in general: Samples from collaborators originated in the United States, Italy and Spain and spanned both the acute and convalescent phases of COVID-19. The material from the prospective study consisted of cDNA or gDNA derived from T cells, B-cell-depleted T cells, or PBMCs. Subjects who had been exposed to COVID-19, were actively infected with it, or had recovered from it provided the deeply sampled blood TCRbeta repertoires that made up the dataset. A freely available public database, intended as a resource for researchers studying the immune response to SARS-CoV-2, is where the repertoires were released. Samples were obtained from the ongoing ImmuneRACE study (first 160 participants) and from some 1,200 subjects provided by 6 global collaborators. Sample metadata almost always included a de-identified subject ID, COVID-19 status, age in years and sex. Where HLA class I and class II types were available, the types were taken from metadata supplied by the sample provider, not from assay-based typing.

TCRbeta CDR3 regions were amplified from genomic DNA using the immunoSEQ Assay, a bias-controlled multiplex PCR. As for the original processing: The number of nucleated cells in each sample was estimated from the amplification of reference gene primers within the assay. To quantify the absolute abundance of each unique TCRbeta CDR3 rearrangement, sequence reads were collapsed and filtered. For each sample, productive Simpson clonality was calculated as the square root of Simpson's diversity index across productive rearrangements. TCRdb re-hosts the immuneACCESS table, in-frame sequences only. Its copies lack some clones; in the studies checked, an unresolved V gene accounts for under half of them, and the cause for the rest is not known. V, J and clone size derive from that table, while D and trimming were established from the DNA sequence. This sample has over 200,000 clones in its table, and 85% of those were observed once. The top ten clonotypes cover around 19% of the sample.

Participants in the prospective study were enrolled through a virtual design, were aged about 18 to 89 years, and lived in 24 United States geographic areas. Cohort assignment in the prospective study relied on participant-reported clinical history from a screening survey and a study questionnaire. Recovered participants in ImmuneRACE Cohort 3 were defined by two consecutive negative NP/OP PCR tests, clearance by a healthcare professional, or resolution of symptoms. Mobile phlebotomists in the prospective study collected whole blood, serum and a nasopharyngeal or oropharyngeal swab from every participant. Additional blood draws and questionnaires over an approximately two-month period could optionally be provided by prospective study participants. Prospective study blood samples were shipped either frozen or at room temperature before DNA extraction. The study at large found these results: The amount of clinical and demographic metadata varied by source and participant and was provided uncurated.

As to this clone: What antigen it recognizes has not been identified. Base qualities are not provided; no much larger clone lies one nucleotide away.

The clonotype comes from a middle-aged man who had recovered from COVID-19. The source material was PBMCs or T cells enriched from blood (not recorded which).

The nucleotide sequence reads as follows: TGTGCCATTGAAGCCGGCGGCTACGAGCAGTACTTC. Its translation reads: CAIEAGGYEQYF. The chain is assembled from TRBV7-2 and TRBJ2-7; the D gene cannot be resolved reliably. The germline ends are 13 bases apart after V is trimmed by 10 bases and J by 3 bases. There are 12 amino acids in the CDR3, from cysteine to phenylalanine inclusive. CDR3 DNA is the only sequence kept; it has 36 bases, read in frame from the first base. Per the germline V gene, SGHTA is the CDR1 and FQGNSA is the CDR2.